The present T cell receptor beta chain was sequenced within a study of CD8+CD57+ T cells in acquired aplastic anemia. Study-level results: Researchers reported that CD8+ Simpson's diversity was not significantly different in patients versus controls.

Using genomic DNA as the template, TCR beta VDJ and CDR3 profiling was carried out. TCRdb reanalysed the reads using MiXCR and keeps one entry per CDR3 protein. The sample has under 350,000 distinct CDR3 sequences, approximately 55% seen once. V lost 7 bases, J lost 8 bases, and 14 bases lay in between. The CDR3 is 12 residues long. CDR1 and CDR2 from the germline V gene are LNHDA and SQIVND (reference sequence). Worth noting for this clonotype: The antigen remains unidentified.

Sample: sorted CD4+, CD8+, or CD8+CD57+ T cells (not recorded which) from PBMCs. The chain uses TRBV19 and TRBJ1-2; D uncertain. This TCR came from a human donor with severe aplastic anemia or a healthy control (not recorded which). In DNA form, the CDR3 reads TGTGCCAGTACCCTTCAGGCTGGCGGCTACACCTTC. It specifies CASTLQAGGYTF.